The clone carrying this TCR beta chain has more than one count but fewer than ten. The antigen is not known. The germline gives CDR1 KGHSH, CDR2 LQKENI. V lost 1 base and J 10 bases, leaving 23 bases between the germline ends. The CDR3 extends over 17 amino acids. TCRdb redid the calling of the 5' RACE reads with MiXCR, one entry per CDR3 protein. The sample consists of 250,000 or so distinct CDR3 sequences, 6.7% of them appearing once. This entry belongs to a study of T cells after yellow fever vaccination. General study findings and limits: The study noted that FACS-sorted repertoires could contain abundant clonotypes contaminating from the bulk population.

Sequencing used CD4+ T cells sorted from PBMCs, obtained on the day of the yellow fever booster vaccination. This clonotype was sampled from a man under 40 who received the YFV17D yellow fever vaccine. V usage is TRBV18 and J usage is TRBJ2-1, with TRBD2 as a possible D gene (7 bases). The CDR3, as DNA: TGTGCCAGCTCACCACGGGGGGCGGGAGTAAGATCCCTGGAGCAGTTCTTC. Its translation: CASSPRGAGVRSLEQFF. Together with reference TRBV18 and TRBJ2-1, the CDR3 gives the full variable domain: NAGVMQNPRHLVRRRGQEARLRCSPMKGHSHVYWYRQLPEEGLKFMVYLQKENIIDESGMPKERFSAEFPKEGPSILRIQQVVRGDSAAYFCASSPRGAGVRSLEQFFGPGTRLTVL.